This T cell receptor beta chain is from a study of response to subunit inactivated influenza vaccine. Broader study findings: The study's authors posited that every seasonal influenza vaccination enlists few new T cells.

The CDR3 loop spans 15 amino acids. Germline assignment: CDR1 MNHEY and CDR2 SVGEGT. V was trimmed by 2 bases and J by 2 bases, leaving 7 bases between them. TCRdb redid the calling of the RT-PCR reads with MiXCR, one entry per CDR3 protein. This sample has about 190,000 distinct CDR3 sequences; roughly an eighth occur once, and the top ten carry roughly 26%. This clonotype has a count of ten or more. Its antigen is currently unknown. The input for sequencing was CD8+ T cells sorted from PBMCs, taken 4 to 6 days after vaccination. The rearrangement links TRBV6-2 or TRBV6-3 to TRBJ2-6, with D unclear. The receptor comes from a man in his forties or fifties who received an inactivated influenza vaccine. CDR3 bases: TGTGCCAGCAGTTACCCCGTGACTGGGGCCAACGTCCTGACTTTC. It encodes CASSYPVTGANVLTF.